These 14 T cell receptor beta chains came from one sample sequenced in a study of cytomegalovirus exposure and HLA in healthy donors. The primer mix had 60 Vbeta and 13 Jbeta primers. Profiled with immunoSEQ multiplex PCR; TCRdb holds only in-frame clones, not every one. The table includes approximately 220,000 clones, over 80% detected once. Sequences were obtained from PBMCs. These receptors were obtained from a boy between 2 and 15 years old in good health and CMV-seronegative.

The chain employs TRBV2 and TRBJ2-1; 14 positions match TRBD2. This CDR3 comprises 18 residues. Germline V gene sequence: CDR1 SNHLY, CDR2 FYNNEI. Trimming took 2 bases from V and 5 from J; bases not matched to a gene: 8. The CDR3 DNA reads TGTGCCAGCAGTGAATCGGGACTAGCGGGAGATTTAGACAATGAGCAGTTCTTC. Translating gives CASSESGLAGDLDNEQFF. The full variable domain, its missing parts supplied by reference TRBV2 and TRBJ2-1, is EPEVTQTPSHQVTQMGQEVILRCVPISNHLYFYWYRQILGQKVEFLVSFYNNEISEKSEIFDDQFSVERPDGSNFTLKIRSTKLEDSAMYFCASSESGLAGDLDNEQFFGPGTRLTVL.

This clone was seen only a few times. This chain joins TRBV19 and TRBJ1-3; D gene unclear. The V gene's germline CDR1 is LNHDA and CDR2 SQIVND (reference sequence). The CDR3 length is 14 residues. The V and J ends lost 7 bases and 0 bases respectively, with 10 bases between them. The CDR3, as DNA: TGTGCCAGTACTGAGGAGACCTCTGGAAACACCATATATTTT. Residues: CASTEETSGNTIYF. The full variable domain, with the rest looked up from reference TRBV19 and TRBJ1-3, is DGGITQSPKYLFRKEGQNVTLSCEQNLNHDAMYWYRQDPGQGLRLIYYSQIVNDFQKGDIAEGYSVSREKKESFPLTVTSAQKNPTAFYLCASTEETSGNTIYFGEGSWLTVV.

This clone was observed a single time. This chain uses TRBV2 with TRBJ2-3; D not resolved. The CDR3 is made up of 14 amino acids. The V end was cut by 2 bases, the J end by 0 bases, with 6 bases between. Germline assignment: CDR1 SNHLY and CDR2 FYNNEI. The CDR3 DNA sequence: TGTGCCAGCAGTGAACTAACTAGCACAGATACGCAGTATTTT. Translating it yields CASSELTSTDTQYF.

The chain joins TRBV7-9 to TRBJ1-4; D might be TRBD1 (5 bases). The CDR3 has 12 residues. V shed 2 bases and J shed 10 bases, with 8 bases lying between them. Germline assignment: CDR1 SEHNR and CDR2 FQNEAQ (reference sequence). The CDR3 sequence is CASSLLGVKLFF. The CDR3 DNA follows: TGTGCCAGCAGCTTATTAGGGGTAAAACTGTTTTTT.

Note on this clone: The sample holds other DNA sequences that translate to the same CDR3. The rearrangement uses TRBV27 and TRBJ2-7; TRBD2 might be the D (6 bases). V lost 4 bases and J 2 bases, leaving 15 bases between the germline ends. The CDR3 has 15 residues. Germline CDR1 is MNHEY and CDR2 is SMNVEV (reference sequence). The CDR3 DNA is TGTGCCAGCAGTTGGGCGGGACGAACTACCTACGAGCAGTACTTC. It specifies CASSWAGRTTYEQYF.

The CDR3, as DNA: TGTGCCAGCAGCGTTGGGGCCGGGACAACTGGAAACACCATATATTTT. As protein: CASSVGAGTTGNTIYF. V gene TRBV9 combines with J gene TRBJ1-3; weak D call: TRBD1 (6 bases). Germline CDR1 SGDLS, CDR2 YYNGEE. The CDR3 extends over 16 amino acids. V lost 2 bases to trimming and J lost 2 bases, with 14 bases between them.

This chain uses TRBV27 with TRBJ1-5, with TRBD1 matching over 7 bases. V lost 7 bases and J lost 4; bases outside the gene matches: 13. Germline CDR1 reads MNHEY; CDR2 reads SMNVEV (reference sequence). The CDR3 spans 16 residues. The chain's CDR3 is CASKGAGAGQNQPQHF. As DNA, the CDR3 is TGTGCCAGCAAGGGGGCTGGGGCAGGTCAAAATCAGCCCCAGCATTTT.

This chain links TRBV7-8 with TRBJ2-7; 7 nucleotides match TRBD2. Unmatched junction bases numbered 8, after V lost 1 base and J lost 5 bases. Per germline, CDR1 SGHVS and CDR2 FQNEAQ. The CDR3 spans 15 residues. The CDR3, as DNA: TGTGCCAGCAGCTTAGAGTTGGGGACTAACCACGAGCAGTACTTC. Protein product: CASSLELGTNHEQYF.

The gene calls are TRBV5-6 and TRBJ2-5; 8 bases are shared with TRBD1. The J call is doubtful: the DNA matches TRBJ2-7 better. The CDR3 consists of 14 residues. Germline V lookup: CDR1 SGHDT, CDR2 YYEEEE. The CDR3 loop reads CASSSGGPLFEQYF. The CDR3 DNA reads as TGTGCCAGCAGTTCAGGGGGCCCTTTATTCGAGCAGTACTTC.

J is TRBJ2-7 and V is TRBV7-2; 7 bases match TRBD2. The CDR3 has 16 residues. Germline V gene data show CDR1 as SGHTA and CDR2 as FQGNSA. Trimming cost V 1 base and J 2 bases; bases outside gene matches: 8. CDR3 bases: TGTGCCAGCAGCTTAGAGCCCCCGGGAGGCACCTACGAGCAGTACTTC. Translating gives CASSLEPPGGTYEQYF.

This chain links TRBV27 with TRBJ1-1; the match to TRBD1 covers 11 bases. The CDR3 spans 14 residues. Germline CDR1 and CDR2: MNHEY and SMNVEV (reference sequence). Trimming took 6 bases from V and 11 from J; bases not matched to a gene: 11. CDR3 in amino acids: CASSQTDRGLEAFF. For the CDR3, the DNA is TGTGCCAGCAGCCAAACGGACAGGGGGCTCGAGGCTTTCTTT.

This chain joins TRBV6-5 and TRBJ1-1; 7 nucleotides align to TRBD1. V lost 2 bases and J lost 0; bases outside the gene matches: 3. The CDR3 is 15 residues long. The V gene's germline CDR1 is MNHEY and CDR2 SVGAGI. The CDR3 DNA reads TGTGCCAGCAGTTACGGGACAGATATGAACACTGAAGCTTTCTTT. Its translation is CASSYGTDMNTEAFF.

The J gene is TRBJ2-1, the V gene TRBV7-2, with 10 bases lining up with TRBD2. Germline CDR1 reads SGHTA; CDR2 reads FQGNSA. The ends lost 1 base at V and 8 bases at J; junction bases unmatched: 5. The CDR3 sequence is 15 residues long. The CDR3 nucleotides are TGTGCCAGCAGCTTAGTAGCGGGAGGCTCCGATGAGCAGTTCTTC. Its translation: CASSLVAGGSDEQFF.

V gene TRBV10-1 combines with J gene TRBJ2-3; D call uncertain. Germline assignment: CDR1 WNHNN and CDR2 SYGVQD (reference sequence). V was trimmed by 3 bases and J by 1 base, leaving 11 bases between them. CDR3 length: 15 amino acids. In DNA, the CDR3 is TGCGCCAGCAGTGACGTGGCAGATGGCACAGATACGCAGTATTTT. Residues: CASSDVADGTDTQYF.